A selection of T cell receptor beta chains follows, all from one sample in a study of cytomegalovirus exposure and HLA in healthy donors. The repertoire was sequenced with immunoSEQ multiplex PCR; TCRdb's copy has only in-frame clones and lacks some. Of under 200,000 clones listed, 86% are singletons. Material: PBMCs. These receptors all stem from a woman in her late teens or twenties in good health and CMV-seronegative. Each CDR3 is given with its conserved first and last residue. Each record gives: J gene, clone size, V gene, D gene, CDR3 protein, CDR3 DNA. D genes are given only for firm matches. The size of a clone is reported for some rows only, either as once, few or many, or as a class for expanded clones.

j_gene: TRBJ1-1; abundance: -; v_gene: TRBV18; d_gene: -; CDR3aa: CASSPREGQAFF; CDR3nt: TGTGCCAGCTCCCCGAGGGAGGGTCAGGCTTTCTTT
j_gene: TRBJ2-2; abundance: -; v_gene: TRBV19; d_gene: -; CDR3aa: CASLSEIAWDTGELFF; CDR3nt: TGTGCCAGTTTGTCAGAGATAGCGTGGGACACCGGGGAGCTGTTTTTT
j_gene: TRBJ2-1; abundance: once; v_gene: TRBV19; d_gene: -; CDR3aa: CASSSFGNEQFF; CDR3nt: TGTGCCAGTAGTTCCTTCGGGAATGAGCAGTTCTTC
j_gene: TRBJ2-5; abundance: -; v_gene: TRBV30; d_gene: -; CDR3aa: CAWNVEGARTQYF; CDR3nt: TGTGCCTGGAATGTGGAGGGGGCAAGGACCCAGTACTTC
j_gene: TRBJ2-7; abundance: -; v_gene: TRBV16; d_gene: TRBD1; CDR3aa: CASSHPTGDRYEQYF; CDR3nt: TGTGCCAGCAGCCACCCCACAGGGGACCGCTACGAGCAGTACTTC
j_gene: TRBJ1-2; abundance: -; v_gene: TRBV10-3; d_gene: -; CDR3aa: CAISEERYGYTF; CDR3nt: TGTGCCATCAGTGAGGAGAGGTATGGCTACACCTTC
j_gene: TRBJ1-2; abundance: -; v_gene: TRBV28; d_gene: -; CDR3aa: CASSLLQETYYGYTF; CDR3nt: TGTGCCAGCAGTTTATTGCAGGAAACCTACTATGGCTACACCTTC
j_gene: TRBJ2-3; abundance: -; v_gene: TRBV2; d_gene: -; CDR3aa: CASTPGVVGDTQYF; CDR3nt: TGTGCCAGCACCCCAGGGGTGGTTGGGGATACGCAGTATTTT
j_gene: TRBJ2-7; abundance: -; v_gene: TRBV5-1; d_gene: TRBD1; CDR3aa: CASSDRGFYEQYF; CDR3nt: TGCGCCAGCAGCGACAGGGGATTCTACGAGCAGTACTTC
j_gene: TRBJ2-7; abundance: -; v_gene: TRBV25-1; d_gene: TRBD1; CDR3aa: CASTLEGQGTYEQYF; CDR3nt: TGTGCCAGCACCCTCGAGGGACAGGGAACCTACGAGCAGTACTTC
j_gene: TRBJ2-3; abundance: -; v_gene: TRBV5-8; d_gene: TRBD2; CDR3aa: CASRTSGGTDTQYF; CDR3nt: TGTGCCAGCCGGACTAGCGGCGGCACAGATACGCAGTATTTT
j_gene: TRBJ1-3; abundance: -; v_gene: TRBV7-2; d_gene: -; CDR3aa: CASSLGAGTGNTIYF; CDR3nt: TGTGCCAGCAGCTTAGGGGCAGGGACTGGAAACACCATATATTTT
j_gene: TRBJ2-7; abundance: -; v_gene: TRBV28; d_gene: -; CDR3aa: CASSPGGRNEQYF; CDR3nt: TGTGCCAGCAGTCCCGGGGGGCGAAACGAGCAGTACTTC
j_gene: TRBJ2-7; abundance: -; v_gene: TRBV27; d_gene: -; CDR3aa: CASNEMDKGYEQYF; CDR3nt: TGTGCCAGCAACGAAATGGACAAGGGCTACGAGCAGTACTTC
j_gene: TRBJ1-1; abundance: -; v_gene: TRBV5-5; d_gene: -; CDR3aa: CASSLQGVGTEAFF; CDR3nt: TGTGCCAGCAGCTTACAAGGGGTCGGCACTGAAGCTTTCTTT
j_gene: TRBJ1-1; abundance: -; v_gene: TRBV19; d_gene: -; CDR3aa: CASAENVNTEAFF; CDR3nt: TGTGCCAGTGCCGAGAACGTGAACACTGAAGCTTTCTTT
j_gene: TRBJ2-3; abundance: -; v_gene: TRBV4-2; d_gene: TRBD2; CDR3aa: CASSQGAGGLGDTQYF; CDR3nt: TGTGCCAGCAGCCAAGGGGCGGGGGGGCTTGGAGATACGCAGTATTTT
j_gene: TRBJ1-1; abundance: -; v_gene: TRBV11-3; d_gene: TRBD1; CDR3aa: CASSPQGRGEAFF; CDR3nt: TGTGCCAGCAGCCCACAGGGGAGAGGTGAAGCTTTCTTT
j_gene: TRBJ1-2; abundance: -; v_gene: TRBV12-5; d_gene: -; CDR3aa: CASGLGTPGTDYGYTF; CDR3nt: TGTGCTAGTGGTTTAGGGACACCGGGTACAGACTATGGCTACACCTTC
j_gene: TRBJ1-4; abundance: -; v_gene: TRBV6-1; d_gene: TRBD1; CDR3aa: CASRHRGPNEKLFF; CDR3nt: TGTGCCAGCAGGCACAGGGGTCCTAATGAAAAACTGTTTTTT
j_gene: TRBJ2-2; abundance: -; v_gene: TRBV29-1; d_gene: TRBD1; CDR3aa: CSVRDRNTGELFF; CDR3nt: TGCAGCGTCCGGGACAGAAACACCGGGGAGCTGTTTTTT
j_gene: TRBJ2-7; abundance: -; v_gene: TRBV7-9; d_gene: -; CDR3aa: CASSLMAPTYEQYF; CDR3nt: TGTGCCAGCAGCTTAATGGCCCCCACCTACGAGCAGTACTTC
j_gene: TRBJ1-6; abundance: -; v_gene: TRBV5-4; d_gene: -; CDR3aa: CASSQGSSYNSPLHF; CDR3nt: TGTGCCAGCAGCCAGGGGAGCTCCTATAATTCACCCCTCCACTTT
j_gene: TRBJ1-5; abundance: -; v_gene: TRBV27; d_gene: TRBD1; CDR3aa: CASSSSATGTSWGNQPQHF; CDR3nt: TGTGCCAGCAGTTCATCCGCGACAGGGACGTCGTGGGGCAATCAGCCCCAGCATTTT
j_gene: TRBJ1-3; abundance: -; v_gene: TRBV15; d_gene: TRBD1; CDR3aa: CATSIETGSGNTIYF; CDR3nt: TGTGCCACCAGCATAGAGACAGGGTCGGGAAACACCATATATTTT
j_gene: TRBJ2-7; abundance: once; v_gene: TRBV28; d_gene: -; CDR3aa: CASSSALPQGEQYF; CDR3nt: TGTGCCAGCAGTTCGGCACTCCCACAGGGCGAGCAGTACTTC
j_gene: TRBJ1-5; abundance: -; v_gene: TRBV4-1; d_gene: -; CDR3aa: CASSQPDRSYQPQHF; CDR3nt: TGCGCCAGCAGCCAACCCGACAGGAGCTATCAGCCCCAGCATTTT
j_gene: TRBJ2-7; abundance: -; v_gene: TRBV4-2; d_gene: -; CDR3aa: CASSQDGNSFYEQYF; CDR3nt: TGTGCCAGCAGCCAAGACGGGAATTCCTTCTACGAGCAGTACTTC
j_gene: TRBJ2-1; abundance: -; v_gene: TRBV19; d_gene: TRBD2; CDR3aa: CASSVSGSPYNEQFF; CDR3nt: TGTGCCAGTAGTGTTAGCGGGAGCCCTTACAATGAGCAGTTCTTC
j_gene: TRBJ2-7; abundance: once; v_gene: TRBV5-1; d_gene: TRBD2; CDR3aa: CASRDLAGTYEQYF; CDR3nt: TGCGCCAGCAGAGATTTAGCGGGCACCTACGAGCAGTACTTC
j_gene: TRBJ1-1; abundance: -; v_gene: TRBV7-9; d_gene: -; CDR3aa: CASSLQGTNTEAFF; CDR3nt: TGTGCCAGCAGCCTACAGGGAACAAACACTGAAGCTTTCTTT
j_gene: TRBJ2-7; abundance: -; v_gene: TRBV5-1; d_gene: TRBD2; CDR3aa: CASSLTSGGQIEQYF; CDR3nt: TGCGCCAGCAGCTTGACTAGCGGGGGGCAAATCGAGCAGTACTTC
j_gene: TRBJ2-7; abundance: -; v_gene: TRBV6-5; d_gene: -; CDR3aa: CASNLRTGGTYEQYF; CDR3nt: TGTGCCAGCAATCTGAGGACAGGCGGGACCTACGAGCAGTACTTC
j_gene: TRBJ1-1; abundance: once; v_gene: TRBV29-1; d_gene: TRBD1; CDR3aa: CSVGQGGLNTEAFF; CDR3nt: TGCAGCGTTGGACAGGGTGGATTGAACACTGAAGCTTTCTTT
j_gene: TRBJ2-3; abundance: few; v_gene: TRBV6-1; d_gene: -; CDR3aa: CASSEDPTTDTQYF; CDR3nt: TGTGCCAGCAGTGAAGATCCCACAACAGATACGCAGTATTTT
j_gene: TRBJ1-3; abundance: -; v_gene: TRBV19; d_gene: -; CDR3aa: CASSISLGASDSGNTIYF; CDR3nt: TGTGCCAGTAGTATCAGTCTTGGGGCGTCGGACTCTGGAAACACCATATATTTT
j_gene: TRBJ2-1; abundance: once; v_gene: TRBV5-6; d_gene: TRBD2; CDR3aa: CASRGGGNNEQFF; CDR3nt: TGTGCCAGCAGGGGGGGAGGGAACAATGAGCAGTTCTTC
j_gene: TRBJ2-1; abundance: -; v_gene: TRBV11-2; d_gene: TRBD2; CDR3aa: CASSLLSSGSDEQFF; CDR3nt: TGTGCCAGCAGCTTACTCTCTAGCGGGAGCGATGAGCAGTTCTTC
j_gene: TRBJ2-1; abundance: -; v_gene: TRBV7-9; d_gene: TRBD1; CDR3aa: CASSLGTGGRNEQFF; CDR3nt: TGTGCCAGCAGCTTAGGGACAGGGGGACGCAATGAGCAGTTCTTC
j_gene: TRBJ2-2; abundance: few; v_gene: TRBV6-5; d_gene: TRBD2; CDR3aa: CASSGLAGAGELFF; CDR3nt: TGTGCCAGCTCGGGGCTAGCGGGAGCTGGGGAGCTGTTTTTT
j_gene: TRBJ1-5; abundance: -; v_gene: TRBV23-1; d_gene: -; CDR3aa: CASSQSGRDSNQPQHF; CDR3nt: TGCGCCAGCAGTCAATCTGGGCGGGATAGCAATCAGCCCCAGCATTTT
j_gene: TRBJ2-7; abundance: -; v_gene: TRBV13; d_gene: -; CDR3aa: CASSLGTGTSYEQYF; CDR3nt: TGTGCCAGCAGCTTAGGAACCGGGACTTCCTACGAGCAGTACTTC